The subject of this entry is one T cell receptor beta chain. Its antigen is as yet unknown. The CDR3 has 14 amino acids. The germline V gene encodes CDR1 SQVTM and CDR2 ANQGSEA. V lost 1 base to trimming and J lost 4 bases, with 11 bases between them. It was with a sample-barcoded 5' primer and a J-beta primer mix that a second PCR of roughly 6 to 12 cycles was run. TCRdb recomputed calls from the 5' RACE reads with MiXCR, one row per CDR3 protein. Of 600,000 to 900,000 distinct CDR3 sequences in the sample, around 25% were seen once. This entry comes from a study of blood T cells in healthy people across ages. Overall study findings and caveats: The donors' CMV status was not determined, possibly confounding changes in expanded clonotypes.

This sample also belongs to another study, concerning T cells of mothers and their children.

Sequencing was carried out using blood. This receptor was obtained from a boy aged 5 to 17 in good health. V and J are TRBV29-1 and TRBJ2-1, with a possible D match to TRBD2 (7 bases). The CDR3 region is CSVEVRGLYNEQFF. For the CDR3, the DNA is TGCAGCGTTGAAGTGCGGGGGCTTTACAATGAGCAGTTCTTC.